This entry features one T cell receptor beta chain sequence. Its antigen target is currently unknown. One base away there is no much larger clone; base qualities are not given. V sheds 3 bases and J sheds 10 bases, leaving 21 bases between their ends. According to the germline V gene, CDR1 reads MDHEN and CDR2 reads SYDVKM. There are 15 amino acids in the CDR3, from cysteine to phenylalanine inclusive. Of all the DNA, just the CDR3 is kept, 45 bases in frame from base 1. CD8 naive samples were obtained by positive selection for CCR7 among CD45RO-negative cells, yielding a CD45RA+CCR7+ population from which TemRA cells were excluded. Donors were healthy HIV-negative adults with no recently reported acute infections or vaccinations. Every donor was a Caucasian adult residing in Nashville, Tennessee, USA. After blood collection by leukapheresis, PBMCs were isolated using Ficoll-Histopaque density gradient centrifugation and then cryopreserved in the vapor phase of liquid nitrogen. Analytical flow cytometry was used to check the purity and quantity of every magnetically sorted T cell population. Each sorted fraction had its genomic DNA isolated and then quantified by UV absorbance on a Nanodrop 2000c.

The sample comes from a study of shared clonotypes between healthy human individuals (dated by TCRdb to the early 2020s). About the investigation overall: A few men and a couple of women, aged 18 to 49 years, made up the cohort. For each donor, CD4 naive and CD4 memory were each run on three plates, CD8 naive on two plates, and CD8 memory on one plate. Blood TCR repertoires of a handful of healthy adults were deeply sequenced to estimate repertoire size and the extent of clonotype sharing between individuals. Each donor's leukapheresis produced roughly between about 0.85 and 10 billion PBMCs. To increase sequencing depth and limit assay-specific biases, different laboratories used diverse techniques to prepare libraries and sequence TCR repertoires.

Using the deep immunoSEQ assay, TCR CDR3 regions were amplified from genomic DNA by multiplex PCR. Genomic DNA extracted from each cell subset was distributed evenly over all wells of several immunoSEQ 96-well plates, and each plate served as one replicate. For sorted subsets, each replicate PCR was loaded with 200 ng genomic DNA, equivalent to 30,000 or so T cell genomes. The purified libraries were quantified using a Qubit 3.0 fluorometer, sized with a Bioanalyzer 2100, and then quantified again using the KAPA Library Quantification kit. Each immunoSEQ 96-well plate was sequenced on its own single-read 150-cycle Illumina NextSeq 550 flow cell. The study's processing was this. Because the immunoSEQ output held only junctional sequences and lacked quality scores, the filtering could not match the filtering applied to full-length reads. Sequences were annotated with PyIR, a Python wrapper for IgBLAST v1.9, and V/J genes and CDR3 were assigned using IMGT germline references. Reads were filtered out if the reads had weak V/J assignments (E-value above 1e-6), no CDR3, stop codons, out-of-frame junctions, or ambiguous translated residues. A V3J clonotype was defined by an identical inferred V gene, J gene, and CDR3 amino acid sequence. To compute the percentage overlap between repertoires, the number of shared unique clonotypes was divided by the size of the smaller repertoire. RTK rarefaction, the Chao1 estimator, and Recon v2.1 estimates of unobserved clonotypes were used to assess repertoire richness. For all TCRbeta clonotypes obtained by the gDNA method from several donors, generation probabilities were computed with OLGA. The table comes from immuneACCESS by way of TCRdb, which keeps in-frame sequences with V and J called. Part of the clones is missing from these tables; in studies checked, under half for an unresolved V gene and the rest for unknown reasons. The DNA gave D and trimming, while V, J and clone size come from that table. The sample includes about 2.2 million clones, with just under 95% observed a single time. Over 1.5% of the sample goes to the ten largest clones.

On the study overall, not on this receptor specifically: Estimated clonotype richness was generally larger for naive than for memory subsets. Sampling was restricted to blood, and TCR repertoires in tissue are likely to differ from TCR repertoires in blood. Compared with non-shared clonotypes, the clonotypes found in all four sorted-subset donors had higher generation probabilities. Incomplete sequencing was indicated by rarefaction of sorted-subset datasets, despite the large sequencing depth. Based on pairwise subsampling, the degree of clonotype sharing among donors was expected to be affected by sequencing depth. Across a handful of donors, roughly 5% of naive CD4, approximately 3.6% of naive CD8, 2.3% of memory CD4, and about 0.44% of memory CD8 clonotypes were shared. Because the study included a small number of donors, the genetic and exposure-history diversity represented was limited.

The chain employs TRBV28 and TRBJ1-1; a tentative D call is TRBD1 (6 bases match). The sequenced sample was naive CD8+ T cells from PBMCs. Interpreted using the paper, the cell subset or site label stands for: CD45RA+CCR7+. The receptor was derived from a man between 18 and 35 years old in good health. Some clones in this sample may be carry-over from other donors' samples. The nucleotides read TGTGCCAGCAGTTTCACTCCTCGCCAGGGACAAGGAGCTTTCTTT. Its product reads: CASSFTPRQGQGAFF.